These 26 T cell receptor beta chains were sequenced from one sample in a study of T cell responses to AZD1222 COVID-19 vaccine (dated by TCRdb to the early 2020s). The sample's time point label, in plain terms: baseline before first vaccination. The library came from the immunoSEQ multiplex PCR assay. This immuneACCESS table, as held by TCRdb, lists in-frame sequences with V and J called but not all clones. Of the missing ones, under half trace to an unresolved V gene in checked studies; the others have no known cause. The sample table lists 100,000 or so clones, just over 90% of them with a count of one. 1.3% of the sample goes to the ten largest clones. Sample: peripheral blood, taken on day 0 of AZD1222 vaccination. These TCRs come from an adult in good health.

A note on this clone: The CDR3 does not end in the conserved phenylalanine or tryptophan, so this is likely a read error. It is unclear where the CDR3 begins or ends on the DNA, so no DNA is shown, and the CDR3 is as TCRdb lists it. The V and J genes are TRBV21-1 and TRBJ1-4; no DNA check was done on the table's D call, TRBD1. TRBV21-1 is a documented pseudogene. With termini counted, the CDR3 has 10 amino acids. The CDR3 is CASSKEAGDY.

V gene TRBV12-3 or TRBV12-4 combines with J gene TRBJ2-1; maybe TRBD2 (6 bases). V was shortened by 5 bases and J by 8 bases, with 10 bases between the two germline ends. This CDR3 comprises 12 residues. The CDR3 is CASSPGGDEQFF. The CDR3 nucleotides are TGTGCCAGCAGTCCCGGCGGGGATGAGCAGTTCTTC.

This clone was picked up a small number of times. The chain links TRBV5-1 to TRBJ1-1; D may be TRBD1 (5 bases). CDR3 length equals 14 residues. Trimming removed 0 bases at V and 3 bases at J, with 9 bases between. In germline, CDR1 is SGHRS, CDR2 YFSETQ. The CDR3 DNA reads TGCGCCAGCAGCTTGGACACGGGGGACACTGAAGCTTTCTTT. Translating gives CASSLDTGDTEAFF.

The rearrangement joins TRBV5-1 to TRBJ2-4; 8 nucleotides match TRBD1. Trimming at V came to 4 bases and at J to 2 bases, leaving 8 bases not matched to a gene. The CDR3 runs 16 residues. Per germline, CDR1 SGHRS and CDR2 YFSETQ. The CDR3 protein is CASSPLDRGSKNIQYF. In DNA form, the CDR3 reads TGCGCCAGCAGCCCCCTTGACAGGGGTTCCAAAAACATTCAGTACTTC.

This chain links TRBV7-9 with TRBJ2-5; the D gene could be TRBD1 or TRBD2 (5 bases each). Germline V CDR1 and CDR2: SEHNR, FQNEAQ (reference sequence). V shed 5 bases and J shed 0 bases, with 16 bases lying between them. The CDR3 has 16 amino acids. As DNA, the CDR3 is TGTGCCAGCAGCCTAGGTGGGGACCTGTACCAAGAGACCCAGTACTTC. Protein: CASSLGGDLYQETQYF.

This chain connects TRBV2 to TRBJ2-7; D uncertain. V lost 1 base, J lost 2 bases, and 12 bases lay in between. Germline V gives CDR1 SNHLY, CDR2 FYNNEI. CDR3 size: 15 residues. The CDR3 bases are TGTGCCAGCAGTGAAGGGCCAGTACGAACCTACGAGCAGTACTTC. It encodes CASSEGPVRTYEQYF.

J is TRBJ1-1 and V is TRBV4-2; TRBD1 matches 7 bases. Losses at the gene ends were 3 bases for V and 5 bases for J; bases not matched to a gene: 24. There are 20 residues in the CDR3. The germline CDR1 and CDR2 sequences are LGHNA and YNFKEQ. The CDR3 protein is CASSQALEGAFLRSGTEAFF. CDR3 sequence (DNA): TGTGCCAGCAGCCAGGCACTGGAGGGGGCGTTCCTCCGGTCCGGGACTGAAGCTTTCTTT.

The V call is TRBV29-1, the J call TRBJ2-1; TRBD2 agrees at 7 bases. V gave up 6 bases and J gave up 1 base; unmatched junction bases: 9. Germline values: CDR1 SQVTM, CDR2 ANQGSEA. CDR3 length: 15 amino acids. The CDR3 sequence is CSVGLAATSYNEQFF. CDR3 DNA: TGCAGCGTGGGTCTAGCGGCGACTTCCTACAATGAGCAGTTCTTC.

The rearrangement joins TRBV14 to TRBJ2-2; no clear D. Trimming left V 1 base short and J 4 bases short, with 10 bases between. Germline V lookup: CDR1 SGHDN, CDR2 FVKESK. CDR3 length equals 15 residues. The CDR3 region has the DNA TGTGCCAGCAGCCAAGCCCCGAGAGGCACCGGGGAGCTGTTTTTT. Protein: CASSQAPRGTGELFF.

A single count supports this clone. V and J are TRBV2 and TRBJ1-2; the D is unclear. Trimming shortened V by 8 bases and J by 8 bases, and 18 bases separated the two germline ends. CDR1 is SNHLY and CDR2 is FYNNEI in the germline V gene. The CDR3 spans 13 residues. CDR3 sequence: CASHKQRTGGYTF. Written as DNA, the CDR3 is TGTGCCAGCCACAAACAGAGGACGGGGGGCTACACCTTC.

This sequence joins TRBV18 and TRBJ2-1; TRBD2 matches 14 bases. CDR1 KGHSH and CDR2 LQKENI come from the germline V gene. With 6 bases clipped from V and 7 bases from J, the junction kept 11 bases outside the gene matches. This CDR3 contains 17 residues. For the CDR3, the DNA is TGTGCCAGCTCCTCTGACGGACTAGCGGGGGGCTTTAATGAGCAGTTCTTC. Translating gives CASSSDGLAGGFNEQFF.

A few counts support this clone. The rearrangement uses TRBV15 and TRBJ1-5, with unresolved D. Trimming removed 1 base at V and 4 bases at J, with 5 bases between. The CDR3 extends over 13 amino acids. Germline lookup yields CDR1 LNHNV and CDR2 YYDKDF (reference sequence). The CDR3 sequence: CATSRGDNQPQHF. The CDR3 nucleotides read TGTGCCACCAGCAGAGGGGATAATCAGCCCCAGCATTTT.

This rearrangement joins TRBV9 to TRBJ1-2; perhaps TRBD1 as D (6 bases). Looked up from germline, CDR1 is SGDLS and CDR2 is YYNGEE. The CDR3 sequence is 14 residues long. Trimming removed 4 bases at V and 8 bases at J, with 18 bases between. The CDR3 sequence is CASSSSLGARGYTF. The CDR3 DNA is TGTGCCAGCAGCTCGTCTCTGGGGGCTAGGGGCTACACCTTC.

The CDR3 nucleotides are TGCGCCAGCAGCCAAGGTCTTGGGTTCGCGTCTGGCAGGGGATCTGTCGGGGAGCTGTTTTTT. Its protein is CASSQGLGFASGRGSVGELFF. This chain connects TRBV4-1 to TRBJ2-2; tentatively, D is TRBD1 (6 bases). CDR1 MGHRA and CDR2 YSYEKL come from the germline V gene. The V gene lost 1 base and the J gene lost 7 bases, with 31 bases spanning the gap. The CDR3 totals 21 residues.

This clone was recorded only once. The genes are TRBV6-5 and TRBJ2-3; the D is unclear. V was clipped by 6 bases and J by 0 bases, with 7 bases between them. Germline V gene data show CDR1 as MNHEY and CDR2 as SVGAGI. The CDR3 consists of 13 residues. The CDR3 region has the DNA TGTGCCAGCAGCCTCCAAAGCACAGATACGCAGTATTTT. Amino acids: CASSLQSTDTQYF.

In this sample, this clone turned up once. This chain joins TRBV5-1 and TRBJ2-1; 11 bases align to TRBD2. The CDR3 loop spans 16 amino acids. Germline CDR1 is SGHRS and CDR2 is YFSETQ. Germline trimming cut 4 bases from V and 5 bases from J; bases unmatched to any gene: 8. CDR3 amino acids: CASSGSGTSGNNEQFF. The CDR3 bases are TGCGCCAGCAGCGGATCCGGGACTAGCGGTAACAATGAGCAGTTCTTC.

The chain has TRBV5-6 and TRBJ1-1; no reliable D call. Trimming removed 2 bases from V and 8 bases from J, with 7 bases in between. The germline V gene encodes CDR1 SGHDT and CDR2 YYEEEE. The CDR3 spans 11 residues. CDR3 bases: TGTGCCAGCAGCTTCTTCGGGGAAGCTTTCTTT. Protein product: CASSFFGEAFF.

The CDR3 region is CASSPEDSSGNTIYF. DNA of the CDR3: TGTGCCAGCTCACCCGAGGACAGCTCTGGAAACACCATATATTTT. The J gene is TRBJ1-3, the V gene TRBV18; possibly TRBD1 for D (6 bases). Trimming stripped 3 bases from V and 0 bases from J, with 9 bases between. The germline V gene encodes CDR1 KGHSH and CDR2 LQKENI. CDR3 length: 15 residues.

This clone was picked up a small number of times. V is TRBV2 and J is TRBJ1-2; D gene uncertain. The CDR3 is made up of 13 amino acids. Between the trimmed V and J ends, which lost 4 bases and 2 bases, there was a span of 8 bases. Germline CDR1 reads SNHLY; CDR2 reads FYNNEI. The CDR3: CASSGRQNYGYTF. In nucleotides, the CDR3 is TGTGCCAGCAGTGGGAGGCAGAACTATGGCTACACCTTC.

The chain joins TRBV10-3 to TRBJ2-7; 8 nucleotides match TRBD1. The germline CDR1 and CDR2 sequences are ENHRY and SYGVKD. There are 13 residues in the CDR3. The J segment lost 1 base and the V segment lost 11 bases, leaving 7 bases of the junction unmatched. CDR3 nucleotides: TGTGCCGCCGCACAGGGGGATTCCTACGAGCAGTACTTC. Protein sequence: CAAAQGDSYEQYF.

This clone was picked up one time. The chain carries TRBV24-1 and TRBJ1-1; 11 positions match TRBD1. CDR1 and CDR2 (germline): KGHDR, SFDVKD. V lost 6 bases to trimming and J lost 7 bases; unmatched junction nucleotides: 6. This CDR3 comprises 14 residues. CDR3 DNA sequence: TGTGCCACCAGTCCAACCGGGACAGGGGGTGAAGCTTTCTTT. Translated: CATSPTGTGGEAFF.

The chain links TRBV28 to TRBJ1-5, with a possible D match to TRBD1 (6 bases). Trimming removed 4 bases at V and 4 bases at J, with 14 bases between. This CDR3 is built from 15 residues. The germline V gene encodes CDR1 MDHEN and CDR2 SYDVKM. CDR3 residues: CASSSRQGSNQPQHF. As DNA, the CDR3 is TGTGCCAGCAGTTCCCGCCAGGGGTCGAATCAGCCCCAGCATTTT. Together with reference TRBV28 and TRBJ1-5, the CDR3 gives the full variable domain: DVKVTQSSRYLVKRTGEKVFLECVQDMDHENMFWYRQDPGLGLRLIYFSYDVKMKEKGDIPEGYSVSREKKERFSLILESASTNQTSMYLCASSSRQGSNQPQHFGDGTRLSIL.

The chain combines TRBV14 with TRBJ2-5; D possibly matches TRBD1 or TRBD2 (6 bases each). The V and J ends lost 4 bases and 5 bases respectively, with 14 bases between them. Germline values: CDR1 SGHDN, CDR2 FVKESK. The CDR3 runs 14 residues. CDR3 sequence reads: CASSPRRGMETQYF. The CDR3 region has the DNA TGTGCCAGCAGCCCGCGGAGGGGGATGGAGACCCAGTACTTC.

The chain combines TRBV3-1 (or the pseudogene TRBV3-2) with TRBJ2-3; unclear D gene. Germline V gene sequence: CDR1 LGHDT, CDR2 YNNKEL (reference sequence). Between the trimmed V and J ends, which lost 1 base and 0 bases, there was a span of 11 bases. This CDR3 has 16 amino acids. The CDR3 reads CASSQGGFTSTDTQYF. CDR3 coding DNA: TGTGCCAGCAGCCAAGGCGGATTTACTAGCACAGATACGCAGTATTTT.

CDR3 DNA sequence: TGCGCCAGCAGCTTGGCCGGGCAGTTCTCCGAGCAGTACTTC. Its translation is CASSLAGQFSEQYF. V usage is TRBV5-1 and J usage is TRBJ2-7; D is undetermined. Germline CDR1 SGHRS, CDR2 YFSETQ. Trimming took 0 bases from V and 6 from J, leaving 13 bases between them. The CDR3 sequence is 14 residues long.

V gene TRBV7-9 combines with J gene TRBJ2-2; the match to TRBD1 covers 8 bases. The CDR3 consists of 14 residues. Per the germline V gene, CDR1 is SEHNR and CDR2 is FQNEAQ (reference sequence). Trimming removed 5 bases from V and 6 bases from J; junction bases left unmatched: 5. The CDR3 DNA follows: TGTGCCAGCAGCGGACAGGGATCCGCCGGGGAGCTGTTTTTT. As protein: CASSGQGSAGELFF.